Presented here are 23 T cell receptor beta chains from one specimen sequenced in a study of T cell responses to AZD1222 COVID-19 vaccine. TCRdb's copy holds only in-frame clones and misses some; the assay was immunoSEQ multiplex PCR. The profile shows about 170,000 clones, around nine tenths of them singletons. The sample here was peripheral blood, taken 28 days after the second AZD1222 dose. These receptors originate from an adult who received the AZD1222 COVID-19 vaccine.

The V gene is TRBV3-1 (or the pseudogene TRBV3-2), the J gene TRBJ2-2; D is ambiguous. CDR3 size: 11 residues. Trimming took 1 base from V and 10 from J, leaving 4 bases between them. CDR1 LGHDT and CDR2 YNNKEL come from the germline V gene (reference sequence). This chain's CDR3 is CASSQVAELFF. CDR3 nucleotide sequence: TGTGCCAGCAGCCAAGTTGCGGAGCTGTTTTTT.

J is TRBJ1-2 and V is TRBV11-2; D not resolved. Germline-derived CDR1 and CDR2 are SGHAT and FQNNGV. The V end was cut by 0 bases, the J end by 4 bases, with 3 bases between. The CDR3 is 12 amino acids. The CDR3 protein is CASSLERYGYTF. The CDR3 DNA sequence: TGTGCCAGCAGCTTAGAGCGCTATGGCTACACCTTC.

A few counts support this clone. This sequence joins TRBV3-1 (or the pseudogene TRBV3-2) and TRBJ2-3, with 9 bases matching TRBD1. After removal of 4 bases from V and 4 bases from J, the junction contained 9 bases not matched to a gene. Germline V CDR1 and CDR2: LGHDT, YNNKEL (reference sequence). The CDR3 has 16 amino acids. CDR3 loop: CASSPTGGGKADTQYF. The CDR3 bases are TGTGCCAGCAGCCCTACAGGGGGCGGGAAGGCAGATACGCAGTATTTT.

CDR3 sequence reads: CASSPGAGTYEQYF. In nucleotides, the CDR3 is TGTGCCAGCAGTCCTGGCGCAGGGACCTACGAGCAGTACTTC. The chain is built from TRBV6-4 and TRBJ2-7, with D possibly matching TRBD1 (5 bases). Germline V gives CDR1 MRHNA, CDR2 SNTAGT. The V end was cut by 5 bases, the J end by 2 bases, with 13 bases between. The CDR3 runs 14 residues.

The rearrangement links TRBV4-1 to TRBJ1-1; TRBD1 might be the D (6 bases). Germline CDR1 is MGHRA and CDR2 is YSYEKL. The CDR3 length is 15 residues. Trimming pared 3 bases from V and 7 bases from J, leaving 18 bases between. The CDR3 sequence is CASSHGKSTGFEAFF. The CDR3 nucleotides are TGCGCCAGCAGCCATGGAAAATCGACAGGCTTTGAAGCTTTCTTT.

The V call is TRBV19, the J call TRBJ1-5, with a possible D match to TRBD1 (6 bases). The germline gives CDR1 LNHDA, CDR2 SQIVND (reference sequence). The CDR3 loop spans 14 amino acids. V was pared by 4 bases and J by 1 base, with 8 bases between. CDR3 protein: CASSTTGSNQPQHF. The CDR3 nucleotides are TGTGCCAGTAGTACAACAGGGAGCAATCAGCCCCAGCATTTT.

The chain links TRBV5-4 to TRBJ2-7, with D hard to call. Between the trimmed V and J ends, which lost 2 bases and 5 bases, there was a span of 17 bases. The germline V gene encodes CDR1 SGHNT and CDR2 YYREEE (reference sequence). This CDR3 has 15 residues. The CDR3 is CASSFRSSDLDEQYF. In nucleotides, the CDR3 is TGTGCCAGCAGCTTCCGGAGCTCGGATTTGGACGAGCAGTACTTC.

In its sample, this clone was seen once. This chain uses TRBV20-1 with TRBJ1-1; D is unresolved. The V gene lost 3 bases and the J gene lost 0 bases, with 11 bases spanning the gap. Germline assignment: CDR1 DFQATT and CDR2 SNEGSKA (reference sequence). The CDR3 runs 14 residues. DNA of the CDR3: TGCAGTGCTAGTACTTACCTCATGAACACTGAAGCTTTCTTT. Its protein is CSASTYLMNTEAFF.

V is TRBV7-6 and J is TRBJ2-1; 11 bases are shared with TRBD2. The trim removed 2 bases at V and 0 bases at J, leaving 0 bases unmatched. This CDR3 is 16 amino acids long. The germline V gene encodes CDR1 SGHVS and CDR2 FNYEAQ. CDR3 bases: TGTGCCAGCAGCTTACTAGCGGGAGGCTCCTACAATGAGCAGTTCTTC. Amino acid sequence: CASSLLAGGSYNEQFF.

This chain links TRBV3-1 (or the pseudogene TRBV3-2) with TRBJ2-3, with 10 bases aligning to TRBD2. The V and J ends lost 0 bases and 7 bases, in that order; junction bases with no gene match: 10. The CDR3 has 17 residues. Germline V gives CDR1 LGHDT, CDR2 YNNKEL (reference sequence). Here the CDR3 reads CASSQDKSGGAHYTQYF. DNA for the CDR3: TGTGCCAGCAGCCAAGACAAGAGCGGGGGGGCACATTATACGCAGTATTTT.

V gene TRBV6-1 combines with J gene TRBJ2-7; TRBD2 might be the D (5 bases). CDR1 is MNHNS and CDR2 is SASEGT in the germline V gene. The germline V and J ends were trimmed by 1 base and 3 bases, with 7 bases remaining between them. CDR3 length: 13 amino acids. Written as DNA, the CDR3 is TGTGCCAGCAGTGAAGGAGGGTACTACGAGCAGTACTTC. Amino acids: CASSEGGYYEQYF.

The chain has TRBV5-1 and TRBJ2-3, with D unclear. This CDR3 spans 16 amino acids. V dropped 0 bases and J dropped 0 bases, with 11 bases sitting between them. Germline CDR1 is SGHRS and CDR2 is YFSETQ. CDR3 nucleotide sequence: TGCGCCAGCAGCTTGGGAGCCAGTTCTAGCACAGATACGCAGTATTTT. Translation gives CASSLGASSSTDTQYF.

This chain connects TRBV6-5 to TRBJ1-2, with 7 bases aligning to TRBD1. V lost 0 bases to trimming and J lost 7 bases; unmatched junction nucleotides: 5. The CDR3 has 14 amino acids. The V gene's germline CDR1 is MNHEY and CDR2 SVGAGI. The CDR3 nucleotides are TGTGCCAGCAGTTACTCCCCGGGACAGCCTGGCTACACCTTC. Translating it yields CASSYSPGQPGYTF.

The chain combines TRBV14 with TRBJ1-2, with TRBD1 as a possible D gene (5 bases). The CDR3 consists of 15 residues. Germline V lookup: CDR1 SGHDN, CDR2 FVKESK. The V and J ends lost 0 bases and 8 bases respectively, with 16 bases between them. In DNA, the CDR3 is TGTGCCAGCAGCCAAGATGCCGGAGGGGTCGGGGGCTACACCTTC. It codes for CASSQDAGGVGGYTF.

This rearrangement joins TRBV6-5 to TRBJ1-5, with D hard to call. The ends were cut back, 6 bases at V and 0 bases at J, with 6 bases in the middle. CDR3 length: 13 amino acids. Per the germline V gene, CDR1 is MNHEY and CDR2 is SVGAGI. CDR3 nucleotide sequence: TGTGCCAGCAGAAGGGATAGCAATCAGCCCCAGCATTTT. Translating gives CASRRDSNQPQHF.

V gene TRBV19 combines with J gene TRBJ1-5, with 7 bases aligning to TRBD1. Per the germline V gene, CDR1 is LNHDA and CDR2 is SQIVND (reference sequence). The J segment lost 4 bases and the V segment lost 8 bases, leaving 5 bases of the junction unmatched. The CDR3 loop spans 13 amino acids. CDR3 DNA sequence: TGTGCCAGTCGAGGACAGGAAAATCAGCCCCAGCATTTT. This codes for CASRGQENQPQHF.

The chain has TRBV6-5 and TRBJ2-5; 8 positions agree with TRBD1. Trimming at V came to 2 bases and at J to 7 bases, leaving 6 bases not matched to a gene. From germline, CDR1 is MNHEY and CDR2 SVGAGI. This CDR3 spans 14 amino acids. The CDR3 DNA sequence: TGTGCCAGCAGTTACACAGGGGGAGTAGGGACCCAGTACTTC. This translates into CASSYTGGVGTQYF.

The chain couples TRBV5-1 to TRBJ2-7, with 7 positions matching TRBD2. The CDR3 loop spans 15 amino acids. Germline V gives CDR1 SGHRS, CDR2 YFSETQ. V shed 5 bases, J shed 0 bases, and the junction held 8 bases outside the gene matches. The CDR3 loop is CASSNLGGSSYEQYF. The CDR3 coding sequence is TGCGCCAGCAGTAATTTGGGGGGGAGCTCCTACGAGCAGTACTTC.

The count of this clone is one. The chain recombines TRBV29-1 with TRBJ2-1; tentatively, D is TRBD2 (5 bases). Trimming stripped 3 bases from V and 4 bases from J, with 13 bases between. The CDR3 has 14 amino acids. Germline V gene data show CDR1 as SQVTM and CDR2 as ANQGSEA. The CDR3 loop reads CSVDLSGQYNEQFF. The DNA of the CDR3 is TGCAGCGTTGATCTAAGCGGTCAGTACAATGAGCAGTTCTTC.

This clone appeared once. CDR3 in DNA: TGCGCCAGCAGCTTCGGGGGTGAATATGGCTACACCTTC. The encoded protein is CASSFGGEYGYTF. The chain is built from TRBV5-1 and TRBJ1-2, with D tentatively TRBD1 (5 bases). This CDR3 contains 13 residues. V shed 2 bases and J shed 5 bases, with 10 bases lying between them. Germline V lookup: CDR1 SGHRS, CDR2 YFSETQ.

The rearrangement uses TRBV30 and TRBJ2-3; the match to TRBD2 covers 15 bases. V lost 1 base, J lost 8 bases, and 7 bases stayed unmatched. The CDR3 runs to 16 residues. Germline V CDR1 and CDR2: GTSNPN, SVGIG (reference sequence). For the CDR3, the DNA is TGTGCCTGGAGTGCCGGACTAGCGGGGGGGCAGGGTACGCAGTATTTT. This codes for CAWSAGLAGGQGTQYF.

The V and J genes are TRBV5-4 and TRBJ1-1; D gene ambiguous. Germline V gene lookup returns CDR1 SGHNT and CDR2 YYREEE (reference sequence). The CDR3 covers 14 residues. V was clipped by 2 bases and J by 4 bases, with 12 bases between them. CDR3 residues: CASSLPGYSTEAFF. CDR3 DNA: TGTGCCAGCAGCTTACCTGGGTACAGCACTGAAGCTTTCTTT. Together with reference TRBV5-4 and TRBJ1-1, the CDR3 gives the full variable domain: ETGVTQSPTHLIKTRGQQVTLRCSSQSGHNTVSWYQQALGQGPQFIFQYYREEENGRGNFPPRFSGLQFPNYSSELNVNALELDDSALYLCASSLPGYSTEAFFGQGTRLTVV.

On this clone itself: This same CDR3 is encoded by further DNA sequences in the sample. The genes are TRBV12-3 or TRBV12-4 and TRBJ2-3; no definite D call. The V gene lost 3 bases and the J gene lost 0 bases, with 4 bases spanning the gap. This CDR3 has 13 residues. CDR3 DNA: TGTGCCAGCAGTTTCCTAAGCACAGATACGCAGTATTTT. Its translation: CASSFLSTDTQYF.